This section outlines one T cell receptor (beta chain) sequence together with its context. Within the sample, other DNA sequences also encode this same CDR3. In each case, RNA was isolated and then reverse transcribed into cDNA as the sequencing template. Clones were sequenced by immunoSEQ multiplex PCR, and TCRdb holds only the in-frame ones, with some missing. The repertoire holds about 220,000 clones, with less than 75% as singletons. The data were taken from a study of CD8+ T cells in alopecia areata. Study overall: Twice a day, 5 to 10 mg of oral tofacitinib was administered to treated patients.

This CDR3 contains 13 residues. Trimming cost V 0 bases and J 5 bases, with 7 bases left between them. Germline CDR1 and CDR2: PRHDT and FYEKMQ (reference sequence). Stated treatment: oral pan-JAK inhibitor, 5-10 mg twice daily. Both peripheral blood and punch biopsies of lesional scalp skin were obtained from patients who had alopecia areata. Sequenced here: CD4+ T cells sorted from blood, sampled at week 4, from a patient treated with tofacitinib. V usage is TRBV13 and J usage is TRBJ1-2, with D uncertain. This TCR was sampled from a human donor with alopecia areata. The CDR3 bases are TGTGCCAGCAGCTTAGGGGAAAGGTATGGCTACACCTTC. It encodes CASSLGERYGYTF. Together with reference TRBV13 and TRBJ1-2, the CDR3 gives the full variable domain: AAGVIQSPRHLIKEKRETATLKCYPIPRHDTVYWYQQGPGQDPQFLISFYEKMQSDKGSIPDRFSAQQFSDYHSELNMSSLELGDSALYFCASSLGERYGYTFGSGTRLTVV.